Below are 27 T cell receptor beta chains sequenced from a single sample in a study of blood T cells in healthy people across ages. Next came a second PCR, run for 7 to 11 cycles, which used a sample-barcoded 5' primer along with a J-beta primer mix. TCRdb called the 5' RACE reads again in MiXCR, with one record for every CDR3 protein. This table has around 1.7 million distinct CDR3 sequences, 28% appearing once. The specimen sequenced was blood. The receptors shown here come from a woman in her 30s in good health.

This clonotype came up a few times. The CDR3 bases are TGTGCCAGTTCCGGACAGTATGGCAATCAGCCCCAGCATTTT. It codes for CASSGQYGNQPQHF. The genes are TRBV7-2 and TRBJ1-5; a weak D match, TRBD1 (6 bases). The CDR3 loop spans 14 amino acids. V was clipped by 9 bases and J by 2 bases, with 14 bases between them. Germline loops: CDR1 SGHTA, CDR2 FQGNSA.

The CDR3 DNA is TGCAGTGCTAGAGCTAGCGGGGAAAACGAGCAGTACTTC. Translated: CSARASGENEQYF. The chain is built from TRBV20-1 and TRBJ2-7; 9 nucleotides align to TRBD2. The length of the CDR3 is 13 residues. The J segment lost 5 bases and the V segment lost 1 base, leaving 3 bases of the junction unmatched. CDR1 is DFQATT, CDR2 SNEGSKA, per germline (reference sequence).

The rearrangement joins TRBV11-2 to TRBJ1-1, with D perhaps matching TRBD1 (5 bases). V dropped 3 bases and J dropped 10 bases, with 15 bases sitting between them. CDR3 size: 13 residues. Germline-derived CDR1 and CDR2 are SGHAT and FQNNGV. CDR3 in amino acids: CASSFPGEGTAFF. Written as DNA, the CDR3 is TGTGCCAGCAGCTTCCCGGGGGAGGGTACAGCTTTCTTT.

This clonotype was recorded many times. The chain couples TRBV24-1 to TRBJ2-5, with 7 bases fitting TRBD1. Per germline, CDR1 KGHDR and CDR2 SFDVKD. The CDR3 sequence is 14 residues long. V shed 6 bases and J 1 base; nucleotides not matched to a gene: 4. CDR3 nucleotide sequence: TGTGCCACCAGTCCAGGGGGTAGCCAAGAGACCCAGTACTTC. This encodes CATSPGGSQETQYF.

This clonotype was seen many times. The CDR3 region is CASSDPVVRETQYF. Here the CDR3 DNA reads TGTGCCAGCAGTGACCCCGTGGTCCGGGAGACCCAGTACTTC. This sequence joins TRBV25-1 and TRBJ2-5; no reliable D call. Germline loops: CDR1 MGHDK, CDR2 SYGVNS. The CDR3 runs 14 residues. Trimming removed 3 bases from V and 5 bases from J, with 13 bases in between.

This clonotype was seen a handful of times. J is TRBJ2-5 and V is TRBV29-1; D is unclear. Germline V lookup: CDR1 SQVTM, CDR2 ANQGSEA. CDR3 length: 13 residues. V shed 2 bases and J shed 5 bases, with 12 bases lying between them. The DNA of the CDR3 is TGCAGCGTTGAAATGGCACGGGTGGAGACCCAGTACTTC. Translated: CSVEMARVETQYF.

A single count supports this clonotype. A much larger clonotype is one base distant, so this may be a read error. The V call is TRBV20-1, the J call TRBJ1-2, with D unresolved. V lost 0 bases to trimming and J lost 6 bases, with 8 bases between them. This CDR3 contains 12 residues. Germline CDR1 and CDR2: DFQATT and SNEGSKA (reference sequence). The CDR3 spells CSAREGRNGYTF. For the CDR3, the DNA is TGCAGTGCTAGAGAGGGCCGAAATGGCTACACCTTC.

J is TRBJ2-7 and V is TRBV4-2, with 9 positions matching TRBD2. Trimming at V came to 2 bases and at J to 2 bases, leaving 4 bases not matched to a gene. The CDR3 length is 15 residues. The germline CDR1 and CDR2 sequences are LGHNA and YNFKEQ. The CDR3 nucleotides read TGTGCCAGCAGCCAACGACTAGCGGAGCCCTACGAGCAGTACTTC. Amino acids: CASSQRLAEPYEQYF.

As regards this clonotype: This may arise from a read error, as a much more abundant clone is one base away. The chain links TRBV7-2 to TRBJ2-7; D tentatively fits TRBD1 or TRBD2 (5 bases each). CDR3 length: 15 residues. The V end lost 5 bases, the J end lost 3 bases, and 17 bases lay between the germline ends. Germline CDR1 SGHTA, CDR2 FQGNSA. As DNA, the CDR3 is TGTGCCAGCAGCCCCAGCCCCGGGGACGTCTACGAGCAGTACTTC. Amino acids: CASSPSPGDVYEQYF. Drawing the rest from reference TRBV7-2 and TRBJ2-7, the complete variable domain is GAGVSQSPSNKVTEKGKDVELRCDPISGHTALYWYRQSLGQGLEFLIYFQGNSAPDKSGLPSDRFSAERTGGSVSTLTIQRTQQEDSAVYLCASSPSPGDVYEQYFGPGTRLTVT.

This clonotype has ten or more counts. A junction boundary mismatches the germline segment, possibly from a read error. The V gene is TRBV5-1, the J gene TRBJ2-1; 12 bases are shared with TRBD2. The CDR3 loop spans 15 amino acids. The germline CDR1 and CDR2 sequences are SGHRS and YFSETQ. The CDR3 loop reads CASSSTSGSRNEQFF. In DNA, the CDR3 is TGTGCCAGCAGTTCGACTAGCGGGAGTAGGAATGAGCAGTTCTTC.

This clonotype was picked up one time. CDR3 in amino acids: CASSPRTGGVTDTQYF. The CDR3 coding sequence is TGCGCCAGCAGCCCACGGACAGGGGGCGTCACAGATACGCAGTATTTT. This chain uses TRBV5-1 with TRBJ2-3, with 11 bases identical to TRBD1. Germline CDR1 reads SGHRS; CDR2 reads YFSETQ. V gave up 4 bases and J gave up 2 bases; unmatched junction bases: 6. This CDR3 region has 16 residues.

J is TRBJ2-5 and V is TRBV20-1; no clear D. V lost 6 bases and J lost 13, with 18 bases in between. Germline lookup yields CDR1 DFQATT and CDR2 SNEGSKA (reference sequence). The CDR3 is 11 amino acids. The CDR3 loop reads CSAQPDFGRYF. The CDR3 nucleotides are TGCAGTGCCCAACCCGATTTTGGCCGGTACTTC.

This chain joins TRBV2 and TRBJ2-3; 14 bases match TRBD2. The CDR3 extends over 16 amino acids. Germline CDR1 is SNHLY and CDR2 is FYNNEI. Germline trimming cut 6 bases from V and 4 bases from J; bases unmatched to any gene: 6. The CDR3 region has the DNA TGTGCCAGCAGGGAACGACTAGCGGGGGGGCCAGATACGCAGTATTTT. Its translation: CASRERLAGGPDTQYF.

The chain has TRBV4-1 and TRBJ1-5; no definite D call. V was cut by 0 bases and J by 3 bases, with 12 bases left in between. The CDR3 runs 16 residues. CDR1 and CDR2 (germline): MGHRA, YSYEKL. The chain's CDR3 is CASSQEGKESNQPQHF. CDR3 nucleotides: TGCGCCAGCAGCCAAGAGGGAAAGGAATCCAATCAGCCCCAGCATTTT.

This clonotype has more than one count but fewer than ten. V gene TRBV5-1 combines with J gene TRBJ2-1, with 10 bases identical to TRBD2. J lost 7 bases, V lost 5 bases, and 12 bases had no gene match. The CDR3 totals 16 residues. Germline loops: CDR1 SGHRS, CDR2 YFSETQ. DNA of the CDR3: TGCGCCAGCAGTGGTAGCGGGGGGACTCTCGGGAATGAGCAGTTCTTC. This sequence encodes CASSGSGGTLGNEQFF.

This clonotype was counted only a few times. Given a much more abundant clone one base away, this may be a read error. The rearrangement joins TRBV28 to TRBJ2-4; D possibly corresponds to TRBD2 (6 bases). The CDR3 extends over 15 amino acids. Germline CDR1 MDHEN, CDR2 SYDVKM. CDR3 loop: CASTPPGTAKSIQYF. CDR3 bases: TGTGCCAGCACCCCTCCCGGGACTGCAAAAAGCATTCAGTACTTC. Full variable domain (rest looked up from reference TRBV28 and TRBJ2-4): DVKVTQSSRYLVKRTGEKVFLECVQDMDHENMFWYRQDPGLGLRLIYFSYDVKMKEKGDIPEGYSVSREKKERFSLILESASTNQTSMYLCASTPPGTAKSIQYFGAGTRLSVL.

The CDR3 spells CASSPGSRGLGYNEQFF. Written as DNA, the CDR3 is TGTGCCAGCAGTCCTGGAAGCCGGGGGCTCGGGTACAATGAGCAGTTCTTC. The rearrangement uses TRBV6-2 or TRBV6-3 and TRBJ2-1; D possibly matches TRBD1 or TRBD2 (6 bases each). The CDR3 sequence is 17 residues long. Germline V gene data show CDR1 as MNHEY and CDR2 as SVGEGT. The V end was cut by 5 bases, the J end by 4 bases, with 21 bases between.

This chain links TRBV9 with TRBJ2-3; D unclear. Germline V CDR1 and CDR2: SGDLS, YYNGEE. CDR3 size: 14 residues. The V gene lost 0 bases and the J gene lost 4 bases, with 9 bases spanning the gap. The CDR3 loop is CASSVVGHSDTQYF. Written as DNA, the CDR3 is TGTGCCAGCAGCGTAGTGGGCCATTCAGATACGCAGTATTTT.

This clonotype appeared many times. The rearrangement joins TRBV3-1 to TRBJ2-7; D uncertain. V was cut by 0 bases and J by 4 bases, with 10 bases left in between. The CDR3 sequence is 14 residues long. Germline values: CDR1 LGHDT, CDR2 YNNKEL (reference sequence). DNA of the CDR3: TGTGCCAGCAGCCAAGATCCAGCCGCATACGAGCAGTACTTC. Translating it yields CASSQDPAAYEQYF.

In DNA, the CDR3 is TGTGCCAGCAGTTACACGGGAGAGGTCAGCCCCGAGCAGTACTTC. As protein: CASSYTGEVSPEQYF. The genes are TRBV6-2 or TRBV6-3 and TRBJ2-7, with a weak D call TRBD2 (6 bases). Germline V gene lookup returns CDR1 MNHEY and CDR2 SVGEGT. V lost 2 bases to trimming and J lost 6 bases, with 17 bases between them. The CDR3 has 15 residues.

This clonotype has just a few counts. V gene TRBV29-1 combines with J gene TRBJ1-5; possible D gene TRBD1, 5 bases. Germline V CDR1 and CDR2: SQVTM, ANQGSEA. The CDR3 sequence is 13 residues long. The ends were cut back, 6 bases at V and 2 bases at J, with 11 bases in the middle. CDR3 sequence (DNA): TGCAGCGTACAAGACAGCGGCAATCAGCCCCAGCATTTT. It encodes CSVQDSGNQPQHF.

This clonotype was picked up a small number of times. The J gene is TRBJ2-5, the V gene TRBV18, with D possibly being TRBD1 (5 bases). Trimming took off 8 bases at V and 3 bases at J, with 13 bases between the two ends. The CDR3 extends over 13 amino acids. Germline loops: CDR1 KGHSH, CDR2 LQKENI. The CDR3 DNA follows: TGTGCCAGCAGAACCAGGGTTGAAGAGACCCAGTACTTC. This encodes CASRTRVEETQYF.

CDR3 residues: CASSPPGGPPGQYF. As DNA, the CDR3 is TGTGCCAGCAGCCCCCCGGGAGGTCCTCCGGGGCAGTACTTC. The rearrangement links TRBV7-9 to TRBJ2-5; 7 bases are a match to TRBD2. V shed 5 bases and J 11 bases; nucleotides not matched to a gene: 14. The CDR3 is 14 amino acids. Germline V gene sequence: CDR1 SEHNR, CDR2 FQNEAQ (reference sequence).

In the case of this clonotype: This may stem from a read error, because a much larger clone lies one nucleotide away. This chain links TRBV7-6 with TRBJ2-1, with 10 bases fitting TRBD2. This CDR3 has 17 amino acids. Trimming took 1 base from V and 9 from J; bases not matched to a gene: 12. Germline loops: CDR1 SGHVS, CDR2 FNYEAQ. CDR3 DNA: TGTGCCAGCAGCTTAGATCTCCGAGCGGGGGGGCAGGCTGAGCAGTTCTTC. Translating it yields CASSLDLRAGGQAEQFF.

This clonotype was seen a single time. The chain combines TRBV5-1 with TRBJ1-1, with a tentative D call TRBD1 (5 bases). Germline CDR1 is SGHRS and CDR2 is YFSETQ. Deletions cut 3 bases from V and 10 bases from J, with 16 bases between. The CDR3 is 13 residues long. The chain's CDR3 is CASSSGPAGTAFF. DNA for the CDR3: TGCGCCAGCAGCTCAGGGCCGGCTGGAACAGCTTTCTTT.

J is TRBJ2-1 and V is TRBV11-2; 11 bases are a match to TRBD2. Germline trimming cut 5 bases from V and 7 bases from J; bases unmatched to any gene: 7. Germline V lookup: CDR1 SGHAT, CDR2 FQNNGV. This CDR3 spans 15 amino acids. The CDR3 is CASSPRLAGLNEQFF. In nucleotides, the CDR3 is TGTGCCAGCAGCCCCCGACTAGCGGGGCTTAATGAGCAGTTCTTC.

This clonotype has just a few counts. The gene calls are TRBV27 and TRBJ2-1; perhaps TRBD2 as D (6 bases). Between the trimmed V and J ends, which lost 8 bases and 5 bases, there was a span of 13 bases. The CDR3 covers 13 residues. The germline gives CDR1 MNHEY, CDR2 SMNVEV (reference sequence). CDR3 nucleotide sequence: TGTGCCAGCGAAGGGTGGGGGGACAATGAGCAGTTCTTC. Residues: CASEGWGDNEQFF.